Shown below are 20 T cell receptor beta chains from a single sample sequenced in a study of graft-versus-host responses after intestinal transplantation. Produced via immunoSEQ multiplex PCR; TCRdb's table is partial and in-frame only. The repertoire holds under 100,000 clones, with 85% to 95% as singletons. These receptors lack a known antigen. This sample comprised unstimulated CD8+ T cells sorted from spleen or lymph node cells, obtained before transplant. These receptor sequences come from a human donor who was the organ donor for an intestinal transplant.

The V call is TRBV5-6, the J call TRBJ2-3; D perhaps matches TRBD1 (5 bases). V lost 0 bases and J 2 bases, leaving 13 bases between the germline ends. This CDR3 is built from 16 residues. The germline gives CDR1 SGHDT, CDR2 YYEEEE. CDR3 nucleotides: TGTGCCAGCAGCTTGGTGGTAGACAGCTTCACAGATACGCAGTATTTT. Its protein product is CASSLVVDSFTDTQYF.

The chain recombines TRBV7-9 with TRBJ2-7; 9 bases are shared with TRBD1. V lost 5 bases and J lost 6; bases outside the gene matches: 8. The CDR3 covers 14 residues. CDR1 and CDR2 (germline): SEHNR, FQNEAQ (reference sequence). The CDR3 DNA is TGTGCCAGCAGCACCCGGGACAGGGAGAGCGAGCAGTACTTC. It yields the protein CASSTRDRESEQYF.

The chain employs TRBV4-1 and TRBJ2-7; 9 bases align to TRBD1. V gave up 4 bases and J gave up 4 bases; unmatched junction bases: 11. This CDR3 has 16 amino acids. Germline CDR1 reads MGHRA; CDR2 reads YSYEKL. This CDR3 is CASSRSPTGGRYEQYF. The DNA for the CDR3 is TGCGCCAGCAGCCGAAGTCCGACAGGGGGGAGATACGAGCAGTACTTC.

This clone was picked up a small number of times. The chain uses TRBV10-3 and TRBJ1-5; tentative D call: TRBD1 (5 bases). Trimming took off 6 bases at V and 6 bases at J, with 12 bases between the two ends. Germline V gene sequence: CDR1 ENHRY, CDR2 SYGVKD. The CDR3 is 13 amino acids. The CDR3 here is CAIRGQGGQPQHF. CDR3 DNA sequence: TGTGCCATCAGGGGGCAGGGAGGTCAGCCCCAGCATTTT.

This chain uses TRBV4-1 with TRBJ2-7; 8 bases agree with TRBD2. With 10 bases clipped from V and 4 bases from J, the junction kept 12 bases outside the gene matches. Germline V gene lookup returns CDR1 MGHRA and CDR2 YSYEKL. There are 14 residues in the CDR3. The CDR3 DNA follows: TGCGCCATCGCGCCGGGACTAGGGTCGTACGAGCAGTACTTC. Translation: CAIAPGLGSYEQYF.

This clone was observed once. This chain connects TRBV6-1 to TRBJ2-7, with D tentatively TRBD1 (5 bases). This CDR3 comprises 14 residues. The V gene's germline CDR1 is MNHNS and CDR2 SASEGT. Trimming removed 8 bases at V and 0 bases at J, with 14 bases between. The CDR3 loop is CASGMDISSYEQYF. Written as DNA, the CDR3 is TGTGCCAGCGGGATGGACATAAGCTCCTACGAGCAGTACTTC.

The gene calls are TRBV29-1 and TRBJ2-7, with D perhaps matching TRBD2 (6 bases). The length of the CDR3 is 14 residues. Trimming took 7 bases from V and 4 from J, leaving 20 bases between them. The germline gives CDR1 SQVTM, CDR2 ANQGSEA. The CDR3 region is CSGASGGLVYEQYF. DNA of the CDR3: TGCAGCGGAGCGTCCGGGGGATTGGTTTACGAGCAGTACTTC.

The V call is TRBV19, the J call TRBJ1-6, with D hard to call. Germline values: CDR1 LNHDA, CDR2 SQIVND (reference sequence). Trimming cost V 6 bases and J 6 bases, with 15 bases left between them. The CDR3 runs to 15 residues. The CDR3 DNA sequence: TGTGCCAGTAGGGCAGGCGAGTTAGTTAATTCACCCCTCCACTTT. Its protein is CASRAGELVNSPLHF.

This chain links TRBV13 with TRBJ2-7; 7 positions agree with TRBD2. V dropped 5 bases and J dropped 2; count of bases not matched to a gene: 12. The CDR3 is 16 amino acids. Germline V gene lookup returns CDR1 PRHDT and CDR2 FYEKMQ (reference sequence). The CDR3 protein is CASSTRGGRGTYEQYF. CDR3 sequence (DNA): TGTGCCAGCAGCACCCGGGGCGGGAGAGGCACCTACGAGCAGTACTTC.

The rearrangement uses TRBV13 and TRBJ2-7, with D unclear. Per the germline V gene, CDR1 is PRHDT and CDR2 is FYEKMQ (reference sequence). Trimming cost V 0 bases and J 3 bases, with 9 bases left between them. The CDR3 runs 14 residues. DNA for the CDR3: TGTGCCAGCAGCTTAGGCGAGAGGAGCTACGAGCAGTACTTC. Residues: CASSLGERSYEQYF.

The chain joins TRBV7-9 to TRBJ2-3, with 9 bases identical to TRBD2. Trimming took 5 bases from V and 2 from J; bases not matched to a gene: 5. The CDR3 is 15 residues long. Germline V gene sequence: CDR1 SEHNR, CDR2 FQNEAQ (reference sequence). The CDR3 protein is CASSILAGLTDTQYF. CDR3 coding DNA: TGTGCCAGCAGCATCCTAGCGGGGCTCACAGATACGCAGTATTTT.

The gene calls are TRBV7-3 and TRBJ1-2; D may be TRBD1 (5 bases). CDR3 length equals 15 residues. Germline lookup yields CDR1 SGHTA and CDR2 FQGTGA. The V end was cut by 3 bases, the J end by 7 bases, with 18 bases between. The CDR3 loop reads CASSFLAGRTGGYTF. For the CDR3, the DNA is TGTGCCAGCAGCTTCCTTGCGGGACGGACTGGTGGCTACACCTTC.

This clone was seen only once. The chain has TRBV9 and TRBJ2-1; D gene ambiguous. Per germline, CDR1 SGDLS and CDR2 YYNGEE. Trimming stripped 2 bases from V and 7 bases from J, with 13 bases between. This CDR3 has 14 amino acids. The DNA for the CDR3 is TGTGCCAGCAGCGTCGCTCTCTTGGAGAATGAGCAGTTCTTC. Translation: CASSVALLENEQFF. The full variable domain, completed using reference TRBV9 and TRBJ2-1, is DSGVTQTPKHLITATGQRVTLRCSPRSGDLSVYWYQQSLDQGLQFLIQYYNGEERAKGNILERFSAQQFPDLHSELNLSSLELGDSALYFCASSVALLENEQFFGPGTRLTVL.

The CDR3 reads CAGGAGNEQFF. The CDR3 nucleotides are TGTGCCGGGGGGGCGGGCAATGAGCAGTTCTTC. V gene TRBV28 combines with J gene TRBJ2-1; possible D gene TRBD2, 7 bases. This CDR3 region has 11 residues. In germline, CDR1 is MDHEN, CDR2 SYDVKM. V dropped 11 bases and J dropped 6 bases, with 11 bases sitting between them. The whole variable domain, remainder taken from reference TRBV28 and TRBJ2-1, is DVKVTQSSRYLVKRTGEKVFLECVQDMDHENMFWYRQDPGLGLRLIYFSYDVKMKEKGDIPEGYSVSREKKERFSLILESASTNQTSMYLCAGGAGNEQFFGPGTRLTVL.

This rearrangement joins TRBV21-1 to TRBJ2-7; no check of the table's D call, TRBD1, against the DNA was made. TRBV21-1 is a pseudogene locus. This CDR3 has 16 amino acids. For the CDR3, the DNA is TGTGCCAGCAGCAAGACTCGGACAGGTTCGGCCTACGAGCAGTACTTC. As protein: CASSKTRTGSAYEQYF.

This chain uses TRBV5-1 with TRBJ2-7; D remains unclear. CDR1 is SGHRS, CDR2 YFSETQ, per germline. V lost 0 bases, J lost 2 bases, and 6 bases lay in between. This CDR3 spans 13 amino acids. This CDR3 reads CASSLVPAYEQYF. In nucleotides, the CDR3 is TGCGCCAGCAGCTTGGTACCAGCCTACGAGCAGTACTTC.

This clone was seen a single time. The gene calls are TRBV19 and TRBJ1-3; D is uncertain. V lost 1 base and J lost 0, with 22 bases in between. This CDR3 comprises 20 residues. Germline V gene sequence: CDR1 LNHDA, CDR2 SQIVND (reference sequence). The CDR3 sequence is CASSIVYLSGGTVSGNTIYF. In DNA, the CDR3 is TGTGCCAGTAGTATAGTTTATCTCTCGGGTGGCACCGTCTCTGGAAACACCATATATTTT.

V and J are TRBV19 and TRBJ2-7; tentative D call: TRBD2 (6 bases). Germline V gives CDR1 LNHDA, CDR2 SQIVND (reference sequence). V dropped 11 bases and J dropped 6 bases, with 20 bases sitting between them. The CDR3 is made up of 13 amino acids. CDR3 region: CASKAGPLSEQYF. The CDR3 nucleotides are TGTGCCTCAAAAGCGGGTCCTTTGAGCGAGCAGTACTTC.

V usage is TRBV30 and J usage is TRBJ2-5, with 7 positions matching TRBD1. CDR3 length equals 14 residues. Germline trimming cut 2 bases from V and 2 bases from J; bases unmatched to any gene: 5. The germline V gene has CDR1 GTSNPN and CDR2 SVGIG (reference sequence). The CDR3: CAWSSDRSQETQYF. In DNA form, the CDR3 reads TGTGCCTGGAGTTCGGACAGGTCACAAGAGACCCAGTACTTC.

The rearrangement joins TRBV5-6 to TRBJ2-1, with 7 bases fitting TRBD2. The CDR3 is 13 residues long. J lost 8 bases, V lost 0 bases, and 2 bases had no gene match. Per germline, CDR1 SGHDT and CDR2 YYEEEE. CDR3 loop: CASSLVREDEQFF. The CDR3 DNA reads TGTGCCAGCAGCTTGGTTCGGGAGGATGAGCAGTTCTTC.